This T cell receptor beta chain appears in the sequencing data of a study of blood T cell repertoires in COVID-19 (dated by TCRdb to about 2020). Background for the entire study: The collaborator samples originated in the United States, Italy and Spain and spanned the acute and convalescent phases of COVID-19. The dataset comprised deeply sampled blood TCRbeta repertoires from subjects exposed to, actively infected with, or recovered from COVID-19. Where HLA class I and class II types were available, the types were taken from metadata supplied by the sample provider, not from assay-based typing. Sample metadata almost always included a de-identified subject ID, COVID-19 status, age in years and sex. The prospective study material was composed of cDNA or gDNA derived from T cells, B-cell-depleted T cells, or PBMCs. A freely available public database, intended as a resource for researchers studying the immune response to SARS-CoV-2, is where the repertoires were released. The samples were drawn from the first 160 participants of the ongoing ImmuneRACE study and from 950 to 1,500 subjects provided by 6 global collaborators. Results the study describes overall, beyond this receptor: The amount of clinical and demographic metadata varied by source and participant and was provided uncurated.

TCRbeta CDR3 regions were amplified from genomic DNA by means of the immunoSEQ Assay, a bias-controlled multiplex PCR. In the original analysis: The number of nucleated cells in each sample was estimated by amplification of reference gene primers within the assay. To quantify the absolute abundance of each unique TCRbeta CDR3 rearrangement, sequence reads were collapsed and filtered. Productive Simpson clonality was computed per sample as the square root of Simpson's diversity index over productive rearrangements. TCRdb obtained this table from immuneACCESS and retained in-frame rearrangements with V and J assigned. These tables miss some clones; where compared with another copy, unresolved V genes account for less than half of the shortfall, and the remainder is unexplained. Clone size and V and J calls were adopted from that table, with D and trimming inferred from the DNA. The sample table lists a few hundred thousand clones, approximately 83% of them with a count of one. The ten largest clones capture about 2% of the sample.

CDR1 and CDR2, looked up from the germline V gene (reference sequence), are MNHEY and SMNVEV. The CDR3 holds 15 amino acids from the cysteine to the phenylalanine. Just CDR3 DNA is preserved here, 45 bases in frame from base 1. V and J are trimmed by 5 bases and 2 bases, and the gene matches miss 5 bases of the junction. In this sample, this clone turned up many times. It has no known antigen specificity. Per-base qualities were not stored, and no clone one base away is much larger. In the prospective study, participants were roughly 18 to 89 years old, resided in about two dozen geographic areas of the United States, and were enrolled through a virtual design. To assign participants to cohorts, the prospective study relied on clinical history that participants themselves reported in a screening survey and a study questionnaire. ImmuneRACE Cohort 3 recovered participants were defined by two consecutive negative NP/OP PCR tests, healthcare professional clearance, or symptom resolution. In the prospective study, mobile phlebotomists collected whole blood, serum and a nasopharyngeal or oropharyngeal swab from each participant. Prospective study participants could optionally give additional blood draws and questionnaires over an approximately two-month period. Blood samples from the prospective study were shipped frozen or at room temperature prior to DNA extraction.

Specimen: PBMCs or T cells enriched from blood (not recorded which). The receptor's source is a man aged 25-45 years who had recovered from COVID-19. The chain couples TRBV27 to TRBJ1-2; 10 middle bases align to TRBD1. In nucleotides, the sequence is TGTGCCAGCAGTACCTGGACAGGGGGGAACTATGGCTACACCTTC. Translated, it reads CASSTWTGGNYGYTF.